This T cell receptor (beta chain) derives from a study of Graves' ophthalmopathy and Graves' hyperthyroidism. CDR3 length equals 15 residues. Only a few counts were recorded for this clonotype. This sequence may be a read error, since a much larger clone differs from it by one base. RNA transcripts were the source from which TCR beta CDR3 regions were amplified. RT-PCR was first run with HTBI primers, then multiplex PCR in a second round. TCRdb used MiXCR to reprocess the multiplex PCR reads, holding one entry per CDR3 protein. The data hold more than 300,000 distinct CDR3 sequences, with about a sixth observed a single time. Aged 18 to 65, the patients with hyperthyroidism had under 2 months' duration and were newly diagnosed. Orbital computed tomography, together with clinical symptoms, serum thyroxine, TRAb and thyroid ultrasound, was used for diagnosis.

The source material was peripheral blood. The chain employs TRBV12-3 or TRBV12-4 and TRBJ1-3; D unclear. This receptor was obtained from an adult woman with stable Graves' hyperthyroidism. The CDR3 DNA is TGTGCCAGCAGTCGGTCGACGAGCTCTGGAAACACCGTATATTTT. Translating gives CASSRSTSSGNTVYF.